This T cell receptor (beta chain) was retrieved from a study of control samples from healthy donors and cancer patients. Only in-frame clones appear in the TCRdb table, and some are missing; sequencing was by immunoSEQ multiplex PCR. Of 100,000 to 150,000 clones listed, more than 70% are singletons. From germline, CDR1 is PRHDT and CDR2 FYEKMQ (reference sequence). The length of the CDR3 is 15 residues. The V and J ends lost 7 bases and 4 bases, in that order; junction bases with no gene match: 7. Specimen: blood. The rearrangement uses TRBV13 and TRBJ2-2; 9 bases are a match to TRBD2. This receptor was obtained from a man in his fifties or sixties in good health. As DNA, the CDR3 is TGTGCCAGCACGGCGAGCGGGAGGTCCACCGGGGAGCTGTTTTTT. Its protein is CASTASGRSTGELFF.